The present entry profiles one T cell receptor (beta chain) with its context. As yet, its antigen is unknown. The same CDR3 can be traced to other DNA sequences in this sample. In the sorted-subset replicate PCRs, 200 ng DNA, 30,000 or so T cell genomes, was used. This table comes from immunoSEQ multiplex PCR, and its TCRdb copy is limited to in-frame clones, with some not included. The sample shows roughly 1,000,000 clones, approximately 80% of them seen only once. The record originates from a study of shared clonotypes between healthy human individuals. The overall study: Each donor's CD8 memory used one plate, CD8 naive two, each CD4 subset three. Study-wide findings and caveats: Generally, naive subsets (rather than memory subsets) showed larger estimated richness. An anticipated effect of sequencing depth on clonotype sharing among donors was recognized.

The CDR3 is made up of 10 amino acids. Germline loops: CDR1 SQVTM, CDR2 ANQGSEA. The V and J ends lost 1 base and 5 bases respectively, with 2 bases between them. The chain is built from TRBV29-1 and TRBJ2-5, with D unclear. The sample was memory CD4+ T cells from PBMCs. Subset defined: CD45RA-negative fraction. The receptor was isolated from a young man in good health. Some clones in this sample may be carry-over from other donors' samples. CDR3 in amino acids: CSVEVETQYF. For the CDR3, the DNA is TGCAGCGTTGAAGTGGAGACCCAGTACTTC.